The 21 T cell receptor beta chains listed next were all sequenced from one sample in a study of control samples from healthy donors and cancer patients. Repertoires were generated with immunoSEQ multiplex PCR, while TCRdb's copy carries only in-frame clones and drops some. The data hold about 130,000 clones, with 93% observed a single time. The specimen sequenced was PBMCs. The receptors shown here come from a man in his fifties or sixties with head and neck cancer.

The gene calls are TRBV14 and TRBJ1-2; possibly TRBD1 for D (6 bases). The germline V gene has CDR1 SGHDN and CDR2 FVKESK. The length of the CDR3 is 14 residues. Trimming stripped 4 bases from V and 5 bases from J, with 14 bases between. The CDR3 is CASSPFTGPYGYTF. In nucleotides, the CDR3 is TGTGCCAGCAGCCCTTTCACAGGGCCATATGGCTACACCTTC.

CDR3 coding DNA: TGTGCCAGCAGCCTAAGAGTAGCGGGGGGCACCGACGAGCAGTACTTC. It encodes CASSLRVAGGTDEQYF. V gene TRBV4-2 combines with J gene TRBJ2-7, with 10 bases aligning to TRBD2. Germline CDR1 and CDR2: LGHNA and YNFKEQ. CDR3 length: 16 amino acids. The V and J ends lost 4 bases and 5 bases, in that order; junction bases with no gene match: 11.

The chain is built from TRBV19 and TRBJ1-2; weak D call: TRBD1 (6 bases). V dropped 4 bases and J dropped 2 bases, with 14 bases sitting between them. The germline V gene has CDR1 LNHDA and CDR2 SQIVND (reference sequence). This CDR3 is built from 15 residues. The CDR3 loop is CASSTTGRSNYGYTF. The DNA for the CDR3 is TGTGCCAGTAGTACGACAGGACGTAGCAACTATGGCTACACCTTC.

This clone was detected a few times. The chain uses TRBV7-9 and TRBJ1-1; D gene unclear. This CDR3 spans 13 amino acids. Trimming left V 3 bases short and J 5 bases short, with 10 bases between. Germline CDR1 reads SEHNR; CDR2 reads FQNEAQ (reference sequence). This CDR3 reads CASSLVPRTEAFF. DNA for the CDR3: TGTGCCAGCAGCTTGGTCCCGAGGACTGAAGCTTTCTTT.

The chain joins TRBV7-9 to TRBJ1-2; unclear D gene. V was trimmed by 7 bases and J by 4 bases, leaving 16 bases between them. The CDR3 sequence is 14 residues long. From germline, CDR1 is SEHNR and CDR2 FQNEAQ (reference sequence). In DNA form, the CDR3 reads TGTGCCAGCACCCTGGTGTCCAACCTCTATGGCTACACCTTC. This gives the protein CASTLVSNLYGYTF.

The V gene is TRBV9, the J gene TRBJ2-5, with D uncertain. This CDR3 has 14 residues. The V gene's germline CDR1 is SGDLS and CDR2 YYNGEE. Trimming cost V 0 bases and J 5 bases, with 11 bases left between them. As DNA, the CDR3 is TGTGCCAGCAGCGTAGGTGGGTTTCCGGAGACCCAGTACTTC. Translated, it gives CASSVGGFPETQYF.

This clone was seen only once. The chain combines TRBV2 with TRBJ1-5; D is unclear. Germline V gives CDR1 SNHLY, CDR2 FYNNEI. The CDR3 has 16 residues. V lost 0 bases and J 4 bases, leaving 13 bases between the germline ends. In DNA, the CDR3 is TGTGCCAGCAGTGAAGCGCGGCTGGGAAGGAATCAGCCCCAGCATTTT. Its protein is CASSEARLGRNQPQHF.

The chain couples TRBV18 to TRBJ1-1; weak D call: TRBD1 (5 bases). The CDR3 has 14 amino acids. Between the trimmed V and J ends, which lost 6 bases and 5 bases, there was a span of 16 bases. Per the germline V gene, CDR1 is KGHSH and CDR2 is LQKENI. The CDR3 DNA reads TGTGCCAGCTCGCCAAGCGCGGGGGGGACTGAAGCTTTCTTT. It is translated as CASSPSAGGTEAFF.

The V call is TRBV5-1, the J call TRBJ2-7, with 10 bases that match TRBD1. Trimming took 4 bases from V and 5 from J; bases not matched to a gene: 6. This CDR3 has 14 residues. Germline V gene sequence: CDR1 SGHRS, CDR2 YFSETQ. As DNA, the CDR3 is TGCGCCAGCAGCCCGGGACAGGGGCCCAACGAGCAGTACTTC. Its protein product is CASSPGQGPNEQYF.

V is TRBV6-6 and J is TRBJ2-2; D is uncertain. Germline loops: CDR1 MNHNY, CDR2 SVGAGI (reference sequence). Trimming stripped 6 bases from V and 0 bases from J, with 11 bases between. CDR3 size: 15 residues. DNA for the CDR3: TGTGCCAGCAGCCTTAGCAGTTCGAACACCGGGGAGCTGTTTTTT. Translated: CASSLSSSNTGELFF.

This clone has just one count. The chain has TRBV18 and TRBJ2-2, with 7 bases matching TRBD1. The CDR3 runs 17 residues. In germline, CDR1 is KGHSH, CDR2 LQKENI. The V segment lost 4 bases and the J segment 5 bases; nucleotides outside the gene matches: 13. CDR3 bases: TGTGCCAGCTCACACCGTCGGCCAGGGGGTTGGACCGGGGAGCTGTTTTTT. This encodes CASSHRRPGGWTGELFF.

The table lists this clone with a count of one. This chain joins TRBV20-1 and TRBJ1-2; no definite D call. This CDR3 spans 14 amino acids. Germline V lookup: CDR1 DFQATT, CDR2 SNEGSKA (reference sequence). Trimming stripped 3 bases from V and 2 bases from J, with 13 bases between. CDR3 loop: CSASAGGSNYGYTF. CDR3 in DNA: TGCAGTGCTAGTGCTGGAGGGTCAAACTATGGCTACACCTTC.

About this clone: The junction departs from germline at one end; a sequencing error may be responsible. The chain employs TRBV7-2 and TRBJ1-2; D gene ambiguous. This CDR3 is 10 amino acids long. Germline values: CDR1 SGHTA, CDR2 FQGNSA. CDR3 region: CASSLSGPIF. The DNA of the CDR3 is TGTGCCAGCAGCTTGTCGGGCCCGATATTC.

The V call is TRBV9, the J call TRBJ2-7; D assignment may be TRBD1 or TRBD2 (6 bases each). CDR1 SGDLS and CDR2 YYNGEE come from the germline V gene. V lost 0 bases to trimming and J lost 2 bases, with 12 bases between them. The CDR3 covers 15 residues. The CDR3 DNA is TGTGCCAGCAGCGTAGCCGGGGGCCCTACCTACGAGCAGTACTTC. Translated, it gives CASSVAGGPTYEQYF.

The chain recombines TRBV12-2 with TRBJ1-3; TRBD1 reflects the table's D call only, with no check against the DNA. TRBV12-2 is a pseudogene segment. The CDR3 is 14 residues long. The CDR3 here is CASRLDSSGNTIYF. The CDR3 DNA follows: TGTGCAAGTCGCTTGGACAGCTCTGGAAACACCATATATTTT.

The V and J genes are TRBV12-3 or TRBV12-4 and TRBJ2-7; D not certain. This CDR3 contains 12 residues. V lost 6 bases, J lost 3 bases, and 9 bases lay in between. The CDR3 DNA reads as TGTGCCAGCAGCCGTATTCACTACGAGCAGTACTTC. This codes for CASSRIHYEQYF.

This clone was observed once. V and J are TRBV2 and TRBJ1-2; D gene ambiguous. Per germline, CDR1 SNHLY and CDR2 FYNNEI. The CDR3 is made up of 15 amino acids. Trimming took off 0 bases at V and 7 bases at J, with 15 bases between the two ends. The CDR3 sequence is CASSEALPPFGGYTF. The CDR3, as DNA: TGTGCCAGCAGTGAAGCGCTTCCTCCCTTCGGTGGCTACACCTTC.

V and J are TRBV2 and TRBJ2-1; 10 nucleotides match TRBD1. The CDR3 sequence is 14 residues long. With V trimmed by 6 bases and J by 9 bases, 8 bases remained unmatched. The germline V gene encodes CDR1 SNHLY and CDR2 FYNNEI. The CDR3, as DNA: TGTGCCAGCAGCCGGGACAGGGGTCCCACTGAGCAGTTCTTC. Translated: CASSRDRGPTEQFF.

The CDR3 sequence is CASSYLRRNTEAFF. Here the CDR3 DNA reads TGTGCCAGCAGCTACTTGCGACGGAACACTGAAGCTTTCTTT. The chain links TRBV5-6 to TRBJ1-1, with D uncertain. Trimming pared 3 bases from V and 1 base from J, leaving 10 bases between. The germline CDR1 and CDR2 sequences are SGHDT and YYEEEE. The CDR3 spans 14 residues.

This clone has only a few counts. The chain joins TRBV7-9 to TRBJ2-7; D is possibly TRBD2 (6 bases). Germline lookup yields CDR1 SEHNR and CDR2 FQNEAQ (reference sequence). CDR3 length: 15 amino acids. V was shortened by 1 base and J by 1 base, with 11 bases between the two germline ends. This CDR3 reads CASSLGGGASYEQYF. In DNA form, the CDR3 reads TGTGCCAGCAGCTTAGGGGGCGGGGCTTCCTACGAGCAGTACTTC.

This chain connects TRBV5-5 to TRBJ2-1, with 15 positions matching TRBD2. CDR1 is SGHKS, CDR2 YYEKEE, per germline (reference sequence). With 3 bases clipped from V and 0 bases from J, the junction kept 10 bases outside the gene matches. This CDR3 region has 20 residues. CDR3 DNA: TGTGCCAGCAGCTCATTACCGGGACTAGCGGGGGGCCCCTCCTACAATGAGCAGTTCTTC. Its protein is CASSSLPGLAGGPSYNEQFF. The full variable domain, completed using reference TRBV5-5 and TRBJ2-1, is DAGVTQSPTHLIKTRGQQVTLRCSPISGHKSVSWYQQVLGQGPQFIFQYYEKEERGRGNFPDRFSARQFPNYSSELNVNALLLGDSALYLCASSSLPGLAGGPSYNEQFFGPGTRLTVL.